This TCR beta chain is drawn from a study of early T cells in non-severe SARS-CoV-2 infection. This clonotype was recorded a few times. The CDR3 extends over 11 amino acids. V lost 3 bases, J lost 3 bases, and 5 bases lay in between. The germline V gene encodes CDR1 DFQATT and CDR2 SNEGSKA (reference sequence). TCRdb called the 5' RACE reads again in MiXCR, with one record for every CDR3 protein. The sample lists fewer than 100,000 distinct CDR3 sequences, about 6.5% seen once, with about 7.8% in the top ten. The rearrangement uses TRBV20-1 and TRBJ1-1; D unclear. The sequence derives from an adult who was a healthcare worker with PCR-confirmed SARS-CoV-2 infection or an uninfected control (not recorded which). The specimen sequenced was whole blood. The CDR3 sequence is CSASSYTEAFF. The CDR3 DNA reads TGCAGTGCTAGCTCTTACACTGAAGCTTTCTTT.